A single T cell receptor beta chain is shown here with its context. TCRdb's copy holds only in-frame clones and misses some; the assay was immunoSEQ multiplex PCR. The sample shows over a million clones, more than 60% of them seen only once. This entry belongs to a study of shared clonotypes between healthy human individuals. The CDR3 extends over 15 amino acids. Germline CDR1 and CDR2: MNHNS and SASEGT. V trimming: 2 bases; J trimming: 2 bases; junction bases outside the gene matches: 2. The rearrangement links TRBV6-1 to TRBJ2-5; 10 nucleotides line up with TRBD2. This clonotype was sampled from a man aged 18 to 30 in good health. The sequenced material came from memory CD4+ T cells sorted from blood. Stated subset: CD45RA-negative fraction. The CDR3 coding sequence is TGTGCCAGCAGTGAACAACTAGCGGGGCAAGAGACCCAGTACTTC. It codes for CASSEQLAGQETQYF.